This entry lists 3 T cell receptor beta chains sequenced from one sample in a study of T cells in Graves' hyperthyroidism and ophthalmopathy. TCR beta CDR3 regions were amplified from RNA. RT-PCR in the first round (using the HTBI primer set) targeted the TCR CDR3. TCRdb redid the calling of the multiplex PCR reads with MiXCR, one entry per CDR3 protein. Among 300,000 or so distinct CDR3 sequences listed, 18% were seen once. The sequencing input was blood. These receptors came from a woman aged 50 to 65 with Graves' hyperthyroidism.

This chain links TRBV19 with TRBJ2-3, with 10 nucleotides matching TRBD1. From germline, CDR1 is LNHDA and CDR2 SQIVND (reference sequence). The CDR3 length is 16 residues. Trimming removed 3 bases from V and 6 bases from J; junction bases left unmatched: 9. The CDR3: CASSMGDRGFSDTQYF. The CDR3 DNA reads TGTGCCAGTAGTATGGGGGACAGGGGCTTTTCCGATACGCAGTATTTT.

This clonotype has ten or more counts. The rearrangement joins TRBV18 to TRBJ2-5; D not resolved. The CDR3 spans 13 residues. Per germline, CDR1 KGHSH and CDR2 LQKENI. Trimming removed 8 bases at V and 3 bases at J, with 13 bases between. The CDR3 nucleotides read TGTGCCAGCACAGAAGGACGGGAAGAGACCCAGTACTTC. Translating gives CASTEGREETQYF.

For this clonotype: Lacking the conserved final phenylalanine or tryptophan, this CDR3 likely reflects a read error. The rearrangement uses TRBV12-3 or TRBV12-4 and TRBJ2-5; 11 bases align to TRBD2. The CDR3 length is 15 residues. The V segment lost 2 bases and the J segment 2 bases; nucleotides outside the gene matches: 1. Written as DNA, the CDR3 is TGTGCCAGCAGTTTACCTAGCGGGGGGCAAGAGACCCAGTACCTC. This translates into CASSLPSGGQETQYL.